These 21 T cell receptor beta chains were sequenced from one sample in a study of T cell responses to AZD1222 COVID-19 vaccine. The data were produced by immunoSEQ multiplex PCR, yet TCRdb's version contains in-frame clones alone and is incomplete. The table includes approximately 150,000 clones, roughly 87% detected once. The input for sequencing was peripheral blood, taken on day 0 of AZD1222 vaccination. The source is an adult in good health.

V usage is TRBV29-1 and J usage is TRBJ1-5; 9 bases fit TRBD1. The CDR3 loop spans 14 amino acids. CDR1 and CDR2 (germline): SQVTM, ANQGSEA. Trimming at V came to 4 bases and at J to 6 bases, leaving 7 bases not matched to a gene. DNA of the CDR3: TGCAGCGTTGGGCGGACAGGGGAGTTTCAGCCCCAGCATTTT. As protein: CSVGRTGEFQPQHF.

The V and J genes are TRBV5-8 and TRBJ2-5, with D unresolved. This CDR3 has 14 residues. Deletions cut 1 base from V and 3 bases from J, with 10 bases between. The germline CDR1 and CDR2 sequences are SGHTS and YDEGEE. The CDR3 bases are TGTGCCAGCAGCTTGAGTCCAGTAGAAGAGACCCAGTACTTC. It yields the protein CASSLSPVEETQYF.

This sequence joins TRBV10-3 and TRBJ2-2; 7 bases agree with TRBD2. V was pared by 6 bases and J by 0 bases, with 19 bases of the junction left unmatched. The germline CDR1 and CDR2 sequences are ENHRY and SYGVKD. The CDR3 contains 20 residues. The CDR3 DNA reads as TGTGCCATCAGCAGAGCTACTAGCGCCGACTACCTCACGAACACCGGGGAGCTGTTTTTT. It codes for CAISRATSADYLTNTGELFF.

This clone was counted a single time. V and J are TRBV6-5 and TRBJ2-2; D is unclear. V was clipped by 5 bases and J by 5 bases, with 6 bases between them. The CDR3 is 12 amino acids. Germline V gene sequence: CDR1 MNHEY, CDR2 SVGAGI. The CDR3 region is CASSRRTGELFF. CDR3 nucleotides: TGTGCCAGCAGTCGTCGGACCGGGGAGCTGTTTTTT.

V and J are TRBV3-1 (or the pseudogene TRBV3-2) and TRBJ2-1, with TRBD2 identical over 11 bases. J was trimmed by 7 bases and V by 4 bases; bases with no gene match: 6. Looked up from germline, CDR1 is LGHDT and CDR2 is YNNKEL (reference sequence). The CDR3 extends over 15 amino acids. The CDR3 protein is CASSRGLAGGNEQFF. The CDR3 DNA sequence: TGTGCCAGCAGCCGCGGACTAGCGGGCGGAAATGAGCAGTTCTTC.

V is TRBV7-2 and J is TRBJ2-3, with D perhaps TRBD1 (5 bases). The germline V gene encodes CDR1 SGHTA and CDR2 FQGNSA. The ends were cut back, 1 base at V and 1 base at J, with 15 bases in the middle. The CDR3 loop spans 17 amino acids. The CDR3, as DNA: TGTGCCAGCAGCTTAGAGGGGCCCGGTCATCGCACAGATACGCAGTATTTT. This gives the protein CASSLEGPGHRTDTQYF.

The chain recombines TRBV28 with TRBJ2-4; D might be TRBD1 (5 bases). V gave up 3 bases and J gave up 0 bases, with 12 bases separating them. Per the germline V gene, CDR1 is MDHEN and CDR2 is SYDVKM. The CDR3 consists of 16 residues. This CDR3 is CASSFQRGIAKNIQYF. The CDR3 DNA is TGTGCCAGCAGTTTCCAAAGGGGAATAGCCAAAAACATTCAGTACTTC.

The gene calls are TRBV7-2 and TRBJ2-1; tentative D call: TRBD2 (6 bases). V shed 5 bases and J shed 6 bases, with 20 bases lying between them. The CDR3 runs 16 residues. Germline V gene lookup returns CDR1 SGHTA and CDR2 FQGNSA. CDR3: CASSPIADRRINEQFF. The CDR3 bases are TGTGCCAGCAGCCCAATAGCGGACCGGAGGATCAATGAGCAGTTCTTC.

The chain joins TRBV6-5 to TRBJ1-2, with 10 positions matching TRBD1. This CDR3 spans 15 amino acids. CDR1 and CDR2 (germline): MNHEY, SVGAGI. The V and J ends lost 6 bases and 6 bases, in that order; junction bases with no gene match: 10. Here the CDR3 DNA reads TGTGCCAGCAGCCGGAGCGGGGACAGGGGACATGGCTACACCTTC. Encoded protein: CASSRSGDRGHGYTF.

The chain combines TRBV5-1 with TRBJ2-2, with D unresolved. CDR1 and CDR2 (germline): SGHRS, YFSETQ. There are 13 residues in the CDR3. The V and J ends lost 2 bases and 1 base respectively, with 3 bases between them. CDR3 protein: CASSFRNTGELFF. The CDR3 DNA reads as TGCGCCAGCAGCTTCAGGAACACCGGGGAGCTGTTTTTT.

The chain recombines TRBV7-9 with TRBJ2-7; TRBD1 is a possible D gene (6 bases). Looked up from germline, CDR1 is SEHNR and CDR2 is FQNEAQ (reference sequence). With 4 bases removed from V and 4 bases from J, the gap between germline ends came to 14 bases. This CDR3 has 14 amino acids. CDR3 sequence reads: CASSSTGLRYEQYF. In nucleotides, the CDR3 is TGTGCCAGCAGCTCTACAGGGCTAAGGTACGAGCAGTACTTC.

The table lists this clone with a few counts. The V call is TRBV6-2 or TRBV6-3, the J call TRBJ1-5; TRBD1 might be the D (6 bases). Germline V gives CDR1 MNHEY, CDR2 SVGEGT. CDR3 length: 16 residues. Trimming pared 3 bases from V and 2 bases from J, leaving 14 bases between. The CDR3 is CASSYRGGRGNQPQHF. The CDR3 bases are TGTGCCAGCAGTTATAGGGGGGGCAGAGGCAATCAGCCCCAGCATTTT.

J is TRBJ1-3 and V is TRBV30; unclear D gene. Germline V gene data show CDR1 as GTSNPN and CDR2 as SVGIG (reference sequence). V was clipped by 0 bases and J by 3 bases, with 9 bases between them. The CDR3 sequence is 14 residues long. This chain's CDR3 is CAWSVLIGGNTIYF. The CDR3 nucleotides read TGTGCCTGGAGTGTGCTAATCGGTGGAAACACCATATATTTT.

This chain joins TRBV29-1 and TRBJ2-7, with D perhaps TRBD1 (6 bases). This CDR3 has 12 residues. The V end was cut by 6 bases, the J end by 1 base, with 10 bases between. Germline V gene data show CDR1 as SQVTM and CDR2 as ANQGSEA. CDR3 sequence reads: CSVATGSYEQYF. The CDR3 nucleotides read TGCAGCGTGGCGACAGGTTCCTACGAGCAGTACTTC.

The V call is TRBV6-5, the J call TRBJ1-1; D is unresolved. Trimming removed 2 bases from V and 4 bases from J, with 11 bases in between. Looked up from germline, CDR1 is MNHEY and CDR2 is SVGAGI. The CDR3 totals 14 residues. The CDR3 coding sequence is TGTGCCAGCAGTTACAGGCAGATGGGCACTGAAGCTTTCTTT. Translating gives CASSYRQMGTEAFF.

The CDR3 is CASSRTGVLDEKLFF. The CDR3 nucleotides are TGCGCCAGCAGTCGGACAGGGGTACTAGATGAAAAACTGTTTTTT. The V call is TRBV10-2, the J call TRBJ1-4; 9 bases map to TRBD1. Trimming removed 5 bases from V and 6 bases from J; junction bases left unmatched: 7. The CDR3 runs to 15 residues. The germline V gene encodes CDR1 WSHSY and CDR2 SAAADI.

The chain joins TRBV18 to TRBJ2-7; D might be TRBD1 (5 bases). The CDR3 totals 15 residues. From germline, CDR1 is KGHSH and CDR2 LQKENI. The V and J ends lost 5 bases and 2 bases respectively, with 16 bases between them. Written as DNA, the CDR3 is TGTGCCAGCTCATCACAATCGACAGACACCTACGAGCAGTACTTC. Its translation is CASSSQSTDTYEQYF.

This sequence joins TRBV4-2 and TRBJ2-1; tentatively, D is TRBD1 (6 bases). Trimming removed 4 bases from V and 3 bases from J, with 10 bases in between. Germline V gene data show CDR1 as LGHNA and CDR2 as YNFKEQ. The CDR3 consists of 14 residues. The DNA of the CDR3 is TGTGCCAGCAGCCCGATGGACAGCTACAATGAGCAGTTCTTC. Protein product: CASSPMDSYNEQFF.

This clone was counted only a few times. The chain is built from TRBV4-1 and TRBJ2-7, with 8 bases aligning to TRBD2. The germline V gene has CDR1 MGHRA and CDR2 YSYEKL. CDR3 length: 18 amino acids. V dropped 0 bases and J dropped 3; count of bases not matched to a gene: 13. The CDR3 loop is CASSQEPPFSSGLYEQYF. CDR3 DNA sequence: TGCGCCAGCAGCCAAGAACCCCCATTCTCTAGCGGGCTCTACGAGCAGTACTTC.

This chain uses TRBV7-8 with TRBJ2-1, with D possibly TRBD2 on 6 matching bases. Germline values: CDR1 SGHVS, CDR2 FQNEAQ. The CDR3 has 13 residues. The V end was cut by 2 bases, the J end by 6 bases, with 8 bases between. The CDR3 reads CASSLRTTNEQFF. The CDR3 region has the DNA TGTGCCAGCAGCTTACGGACTACCAATGAGCAGTTCTTC.

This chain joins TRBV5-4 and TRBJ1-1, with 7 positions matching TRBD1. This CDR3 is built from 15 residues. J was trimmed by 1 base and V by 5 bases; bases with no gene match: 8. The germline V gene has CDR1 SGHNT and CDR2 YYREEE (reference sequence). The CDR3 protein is CASRNTGTANTEAFF. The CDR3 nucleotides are TGTGCCAGCAGGAATACCGGGACAGCGAACACTGAAGCTTTCTTT.